A single sample is the source of the 5 T cell receptor beta chains below, sequenced in a study of T cells after yellow fever vaccination. TCRdb itself ran the 5' RACE reads through MiXCR, one entry per CDR3 protein. The sample holds 620,000 or so distinct CDR3 sequences, 9% to 15% seen once. The starting material was PBMCs, obtained on the day of the yellow fever booster vaccination. All receptors come from a man aged 30 to 39 who received the YFV17D yellow fever vaccine.

This clonotype was seen more than once but under ten times. V and J are TRBV5-6 and TRBJ2-5, with a weak D call TRBD2 (5 bases). The germline CDR1 and CDR2 sequences are SGHDT and YYEEEE. The CDR3 runs 13 residues. V lost 3 bases, J lost 3 bases, and 9 bases lay in between. The CDR3 DNA follows: TGTGCCAGCAGCTCGAAGGGAGAAGAGACCCAGTACTTC. Protein product: CASSSKGEETQYF.

The sample holds a few counts of this clonotype. The chain has TRBV9 and TRBJ2-3; D unclear. CDR1 and CDR2 (germline): SGDLS, YYNGEE. This CDR3 has 16 amino acids. The ends were cut back, 0 bases at V and 0 bases at J, with 11 bases in the middle. The CDR3: CASSVGSPSSTDTQYF. The CDR3, as DNA: TGTGCCAGCAGCGTAGGGAGCCCCTCAAGCACAGATACGCAGTATTTT.

The V and J genes are TRBV6-1 and TRBJ1-6; D remains unclear. The CDR3 is 14 residues long. Trimming left V 5 bases short and J 5 bases short, with 10 bases between. CDR1 and CDR2 (germline): MNHNS, SASEGT. The CDR3 coding sequence is TGTGCCAGCAGTCCGCTCCTCCATAATTCACCCCTCCACTTT. Translation gives CASSPLLHNSPLHF.

The sample holds a few counts of this clonotype. V usage is TRBV6-2 or TRBV6-3 and J usage is TRBJ2-6, with 9 bases identical to TRBD2. The length of the CDR3 is 17 residues. Trimming cost V 5 bases and J 2 bases; bases outside gene matches: 7. Germline V gives CDR1 MNHEY, CDR2 SVGEGT. DNA of the CDR3: TGTGCCAGCAGTCGGACTAGCGTGCGGACTGGGGCCAACGTCCTGACTTTC. Encoded protein: CASSRTSVRTGANVLTF.

This clonotype has just a few counts. The rearrangement links TRBV27 to TRBJ2-1; D may be TRBD2 (5 bases). Germline CDR1 and CDR2: MNHEY and SMNVEV (reference sequence). Trimming cost V 7 bases and J 0 bases, with 13 bases left between them. This CDR3 contains 15 residues. The CDR3 DNA is TGTGCCAGCACCTCGGGGTCTAGCTCCTACAATGAGCAGTTCTTC. Translating gives CASTSGSSSYNEQFF.